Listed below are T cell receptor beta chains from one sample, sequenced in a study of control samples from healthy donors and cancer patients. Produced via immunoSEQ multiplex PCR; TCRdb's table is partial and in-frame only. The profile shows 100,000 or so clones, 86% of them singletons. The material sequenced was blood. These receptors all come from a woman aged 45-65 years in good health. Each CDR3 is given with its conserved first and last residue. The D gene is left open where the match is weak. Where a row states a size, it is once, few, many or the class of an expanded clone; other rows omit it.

CDR3 protein: CASRTLRGGAYEQYF
CDR3 DNA: TGTGCCAGCAGGACTTTAAGGGGGGGCGCCTACGAGCAGTACTTC
V gene: TRBV5-4
D gene: .
J gene: TRBJ2-7
clone size: .

CDR3 protein: CASSDRDRGGYTF
CDR3 DNA: TGTGCCAGCAGTGATCGGGATAGGGGTGGCTACACCTTC
V gene: TRBV6-1
D gene: .
J gene: TRBJ1-2
clone size: .

CDR3 protein: CASGFPGTSTYEQYF
CDR3 DNA: TGTGCTAGTGGTTTCCCCGGGACTAGCACCTACGAGCAGTACTTC
V gene: TRBV12-5
D gene: TRBD2
J gene: TRBJ2-7
clone size: .

CDR3 protein: CARSHGGQGDYGYTF
CDR3 DNA: TGTGCCAGAAGCCATGGCGGCCAGGGGGACTATGGCTACACCTTC
V gene: TRBV5-3
D gene: TRBD1
J gene: TRBJ1-2
clone size: .

CDR3 protein: CASSQDRHGGGYTF
CDR3 DNA: TGTGCCAGCAGCCAAGATAGACATGGAGGTGGCTACACCTTC
V gene: TRBV3-1/TRBV3-2
D gene: .
J gene: TRBJ1-2
clone size: .

CDR3 protein: CASTPLNTGELFF
CDR3 DNA: TGCGCCAGCACCCCGCTGAACACCGGGGAGCTGTTTTTT
V gene: TRBV10-2
D gene: .
J gene: TRBJ2-2
clone size: .

CDR3 protein: CAISNLAENGETQYF
CDR3 DNA: TGTGCCATCAGTAATCTAGCCGAGAACGGAGAGACCCAGTACTTC
V gene: TRBV10-3
D gene: .
J gene: TRBJ2-5
clone size: .

CDR3 protein: CSASEGRVTTDTQYF
CDR3 DNA: TGCAGTGCTAGTGAAGGTCGGGTTACCACAGATACGCAGTATTTT
V gene: TRBV20-1
D gene: .
J gene: TRBJ2-3
clone size: .

CDR3 protein: CASSFTGGQYYGYTF
CDR3 DNA: TGTGCCAGCAGCTTCACAGGGGGGCAATACTATGGCTACACCTTC
V gene: TRBV7-8
D gene: TRBD1
J gene: TRBJ1-2
clone size: once

CDR3 protein: CASSVTGQADGYTF
CDR3 DNA: TGTGCCAGCAGTGTGACGGGACAGGCGGATGGCTACACCTTC
V gene: TRBV27
D gene: TRBD1
J gene: TRBJ1-2
clone size: .

CDR3 protein: CASSQGPSGAKIGYGYTF
CDR3 DNA: TGCGCCAGCAGCCAAGGCCCGAGCGGGGCCAAGATAGGGTATGGCTACACCTTC
V gene: TRBV4-1
D gene: .
J gene: TRBJ1-2
clone size: .

CDR3 protein: CASSIVPGGGYGYTF
CDR3 DNA: TGTGCCAGTAGTATCGTACCCGGAGGGGGCTATGGCTACACCTTC
V gene: TRBV19
D gene: .
J gene: TRBJ1-2
clone size: .

CDR3 protein: CASSFSGGRKNTEAFF
CDR3 DNA: TGCGCCAGCAGCTTTAGTGGGGGTAGGAAGAACACTGAAGCTTTCTTT
V gene: TRBV5-1
D gene: .
J gene: TRBJ1-1
clone size: .

CDR3 protein: CASANRGKPQHF
CDR3 DNA: TGTGCCAGCGCAAACAGGGGGAAGCCCCAGCATTTT
V gene: TRBV27
D gene: TRBD1
J gene: TRBJ1-5
clone size: .

CDR3 protein: CASSPLRTSGGSSYNEQFF
CDR3 DNA: TGTGCCAGCAGTCCGCTCAGGACTAGCGGAGGAAGCTCCTACAATGAGCAGTTCTTC
V gene: TRBV27
D gene: TRBD2
J gene: TRBJ2-1
clone size: .

CDR3 protein: CASSPQGESGNTIYF
CDR3 DNA: TGTGCCAGCTCACCACAGGGAGAATCTGGAAACACCATATATTTT
V gene: TRBV18
D gene: .
J gene: TRBJ1-3
clone size: .

CDR3 protein: CASSLAGTGNTEAFF
CDR3 DNA: TGTGCCAGCAGCTTGGCCGGGACGGGGAACACTGAAGCTTTCTTT
V gene: TRBV5-8
D gene: .
J gene: TRBJ1-1
clone size: once

CDR3 protein: CASSSPNSGEQFF
CDR3 DNA: TGTGCCAGCAGCTCCCCTAACTCGGGTGAGCAGTTCTTC
V gene: TRBV7-3
D gene: .
J gene: TRBJ2-1
clone size: .

CDR3 protein: CASRTLTYEQYF
CDR3 DNA: TGTGCCAGTAGGACTTTAACCTACGAGCAGTACTTC
V gene: TRBV28
D gene: .
J gene: TRBJ2-7
clone size: few

CDR3 protein: CASSSQTGLNEKLFF
CDR3 DNA: TGTGCCAGCTCATCCCAGACAGGCCTTAATGAAAAACTGTTTTTT
V gene: TRBV18
D gene: .
J gene: TRBJ1-4
clone size: few

CDR3 protein: CASSLESGNYGYTF
CDR3 DNA: TGTGCCAGCAGCTTAGAATCCGGGAACTATGGCTACACCTTC
V gene: TRBV7-2
D gene: .
J gene: TRBJ1-2
clone size: .

CDR3 protein: CATRGEGAQGELFF
CDR3 DNA: TGTGCCACTCGAGGGGAGGGGGCGCAAGGGGAGCTGTTTTTT
V gene: TRBV24-1
D gene: .
J gene: TRBJ2-2
clone size: .

CDR3 protein: CAISGDPDNQPQHF
CDR3 DNA: TGTGCCATCAGTGGCGACCCGGACAATCAGCCCCAGCATTTT
V gene: TRBV10-3
D gene: .
J gene: TRBJ1-5
clone size: .

CDR3 protein: CASSDGRNPGQPNQPQHF
CDR3 DNA: TGTGCCAGCAGTGATGGGCGGAACCCGGGACAGCCGAATCAGCCCCAGCATTTT
V gene: TRBV6-4
D gene: TRBD1
J gene: TRBJ1-5
clone size: .

CDR3 protein: CASSITGDNSPLHF
CDR3 DNA: TGTGCCAGCAGCATAACAGGGGATAATTCACCCCTCCACTTT
V gene: TRBV7-2
D gene: TRBD1
J gene: TRBJ1-6
clone size: .

CDR3 protein: CAISEGIQGGYEAFF
CDR3 DNA: TGTGCCATCAGTGAAGGTATACAGGGGGGATATGAAGCTTTCTTT
V gene: TRBV10-3
D gene: TRBD1
J gene: TRBJ1-1
clone size: once

CDR3 protein: CASSPLSSRTGGNQPQHF
CDR3 DNA: TGTGCCAGCAGCCCCCTCAGTTCGAGGACAGGGGGGAATCAGCCCCAGCATTTT
V gene: TRBV28
D gene: TRBD1
J gene: TRBJ1-5
clone size: .

CDR3 protein: CASSYQETQYF
CDR3 DNA: TGTGCCAGCTCTTACCAAGAGACCCAGTACTTC
V gene: TRBV2
D gene: .
J gene: TRBJ2-5
clone size: few

CDR3 protein: CASSWGFSSGNTIYF
CDR3 DNA: TGTGCCAGCAGTTGGGGGTTCAGCTCTGGAAACACCATATATTTT
V gene: TRBV11-1
D gene: .
J gene: TRBJ1-3
clone size: .

CDR3 protein: CAGAVGQHSGANVLTF
CDR3 DNA: TGTGCCGGAGCCGTGGGACAACACTCTGGGGCCAACGTCCTGACTTTC
V gene: TRBV2
D gene: .
J gene: TRBJ2-6
clone size: once

CDR3 protein: CASSDGQFNQPQHF
CDR3 DNA: TGTGCCAGCAGTGATGGCCAGTTCAATCAGCCCCAGCATTTT
V gene: TRBV6-1
D gene: .
J gene: TRBJ1-5
clone size: once

CDR3 protein: CASSLAGRDTEAFF
CDR3 DNA: TGTGCCAGCAGCTTAGCGGGGCGGGACACTGAAGCTTTCTTT
V gene: TRBV7-9
D gene: .
J gene: TRBJ1-1
clone size: .

CDR3 protein: CASSQDYGSGETQYF
CDR3 DNA: TGTGCCAGCAGCCAAGATTATGGGAGCGGGGAGACCCAGTACTTC
V gene: TRBV3-1/TRBV3-2
D gene: .
J gene: TRBJ2-5
clone size: .